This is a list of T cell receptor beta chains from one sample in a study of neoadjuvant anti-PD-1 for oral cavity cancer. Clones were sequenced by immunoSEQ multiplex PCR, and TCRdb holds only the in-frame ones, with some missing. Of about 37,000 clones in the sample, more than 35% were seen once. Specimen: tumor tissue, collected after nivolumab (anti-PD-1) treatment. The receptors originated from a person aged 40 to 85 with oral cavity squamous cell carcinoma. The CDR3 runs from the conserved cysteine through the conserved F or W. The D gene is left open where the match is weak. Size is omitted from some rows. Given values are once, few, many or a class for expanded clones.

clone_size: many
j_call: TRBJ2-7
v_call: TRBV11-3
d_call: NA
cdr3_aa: CASSPHRGVNEQYF
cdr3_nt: TGTGCCAGCAGCCCCCATAGGGGGGTAAACGAGCAGTACTTC

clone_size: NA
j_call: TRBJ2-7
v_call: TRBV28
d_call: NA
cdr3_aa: CASRPQGLAVGDEQYF
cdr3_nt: TGTGCCAGCAGACCACAGGGGCTAGCGGTCGGGGACGAGCAGTACTTC

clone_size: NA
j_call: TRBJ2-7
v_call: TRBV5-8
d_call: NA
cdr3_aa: CASSSLGGSDEQYF
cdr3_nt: TGTGCCAGCAGCTCCCTTGGTGGGAGTGACGAGCAGTACTTC

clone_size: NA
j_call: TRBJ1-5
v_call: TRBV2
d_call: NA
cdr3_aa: CASSLGTLNQPQHF
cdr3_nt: TGTGCCAGCAGCCTCGGGACATTAAATCAGCCCCAGCATTTT

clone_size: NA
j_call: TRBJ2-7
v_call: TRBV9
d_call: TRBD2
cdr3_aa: CASSVRGGLSPGDEQYF
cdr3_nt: TGTGCCAGCAGCGTACGCGGGGGTCTCTCCCCTGGGGACGAGCAGTACTTC

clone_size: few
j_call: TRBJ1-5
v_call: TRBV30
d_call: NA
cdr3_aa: CAISKGTSNQPQHF
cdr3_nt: TGTGCTATTTCGAAGGGTACCAGCAATCAGCCCCAGCATTTT

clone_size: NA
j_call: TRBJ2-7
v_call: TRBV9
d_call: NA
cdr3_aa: CASSVGWGVAYEQYF
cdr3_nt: TGTGCCAGCAGCGTAGGATGGGGGGTAGCCTACGAGCAGTACTTC

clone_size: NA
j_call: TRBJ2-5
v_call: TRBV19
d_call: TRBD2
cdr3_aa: CASSTSGSSETQYF
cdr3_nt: TGTGCCAGTAGTACTAGCGGGAGTTCGGAGACCCAGTACTTC

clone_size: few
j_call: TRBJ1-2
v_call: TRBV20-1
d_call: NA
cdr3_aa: CSEFRGGYTF
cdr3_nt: TGCAGTGAGTTCCGTGGTGGCTACACCTTC

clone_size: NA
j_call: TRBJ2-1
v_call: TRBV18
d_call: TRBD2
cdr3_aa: CASSPPSGGANEQFF
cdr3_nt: TGTGCCAGCTCACCACCCAGCGGGGGGGCAAATGAGCAGTTCTTC

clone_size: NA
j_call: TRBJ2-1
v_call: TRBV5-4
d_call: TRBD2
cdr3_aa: CASSALAGGIYNEQFF
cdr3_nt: TGTGCCAGCAGCGCCCTGGCGGGGGGGATTTACAATGAGCAGTTCTTC

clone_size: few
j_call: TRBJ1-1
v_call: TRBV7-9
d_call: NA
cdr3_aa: CASSLDIRVGDTEAFF
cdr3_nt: TGTGCCAGCAGCTTAGATATCCGGGTAGGCGACACTGAAGCTTTCTTT

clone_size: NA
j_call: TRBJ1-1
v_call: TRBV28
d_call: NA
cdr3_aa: CASSTEKGRNTEAFF
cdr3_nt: TGTGCCAGCAGCACTGAGAAAGGAAGAAACACTGAAGCTTTCTTT

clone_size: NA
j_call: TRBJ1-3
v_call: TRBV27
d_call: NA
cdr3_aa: CASSNSYYSGNTIYF
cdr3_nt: TGTGCCAGCAGCAACAGCTATTACTCTGGAAACACCATATATTTT

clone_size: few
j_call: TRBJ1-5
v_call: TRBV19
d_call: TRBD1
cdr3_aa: CASRTGDWGNQPQHF
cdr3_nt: TGTGCCAGTAGGACAGGGGATTGGGGCAATCAGCCCCAGCATTTT

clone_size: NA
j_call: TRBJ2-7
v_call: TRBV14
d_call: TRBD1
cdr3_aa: CASRGTGGYEQYF
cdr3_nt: TGTGCCAGCAGGGGGACAGGGGGCTACGAGCAGTACTTC

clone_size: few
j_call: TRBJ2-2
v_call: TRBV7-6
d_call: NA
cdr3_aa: CASLDAGELFF
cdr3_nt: TGTGCCAGCCTCGATGCCGGGGAGCTGTTTTTT

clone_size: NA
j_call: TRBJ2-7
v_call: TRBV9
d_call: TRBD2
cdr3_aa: CASSVGGTTLDEQYF
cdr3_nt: TGTGCCAGCAGCGTGGGAGGGACCACCTTGGACGAGCAGTACTTC

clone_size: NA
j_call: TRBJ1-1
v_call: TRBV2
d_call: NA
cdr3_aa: CASSDNRASMGNTEAFF
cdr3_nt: TGTGCCAGCAGTGATAACAGAGCATCGATGGGGAACACTGAAGCTTTCTTT

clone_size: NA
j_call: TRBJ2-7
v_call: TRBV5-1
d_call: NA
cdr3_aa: CASSLAGTNYEQYF
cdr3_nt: TGCGCCAGCAGCTTGGCCGGGACGAACTACGAGCAGTACTTC

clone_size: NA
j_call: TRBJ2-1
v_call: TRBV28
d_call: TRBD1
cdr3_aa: CASSFRAGGGNEQFF
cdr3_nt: TGTGCCAGCAGTTTTCGGGCAGGGGGCGGGAATGAGCAGTTCTTC

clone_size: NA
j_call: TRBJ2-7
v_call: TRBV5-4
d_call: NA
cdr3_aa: CASSPKRLGEQYF
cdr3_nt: TGTGCCAGCAGTCCGAAGAGGCTGGGCGAGCAGTACTTC

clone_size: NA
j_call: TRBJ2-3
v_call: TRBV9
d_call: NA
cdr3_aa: CASSGTTDTQYF
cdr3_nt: TGTGCCAGCAGCGGAACCACAGATACGCAGTATTTT

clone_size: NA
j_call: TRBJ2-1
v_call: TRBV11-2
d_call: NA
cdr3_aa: CASSLDAGNFNEQFF
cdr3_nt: TGTGCCAGCAGCTTAGACGCAGGGAATTTCAATGAGCAGTTCTTC

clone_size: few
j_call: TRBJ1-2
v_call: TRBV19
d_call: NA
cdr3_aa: CASSITYTTNYGYTF
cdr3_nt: TGTGCCAGTAGTATAACGTACACCACGAACTATGGCTACACCTTC